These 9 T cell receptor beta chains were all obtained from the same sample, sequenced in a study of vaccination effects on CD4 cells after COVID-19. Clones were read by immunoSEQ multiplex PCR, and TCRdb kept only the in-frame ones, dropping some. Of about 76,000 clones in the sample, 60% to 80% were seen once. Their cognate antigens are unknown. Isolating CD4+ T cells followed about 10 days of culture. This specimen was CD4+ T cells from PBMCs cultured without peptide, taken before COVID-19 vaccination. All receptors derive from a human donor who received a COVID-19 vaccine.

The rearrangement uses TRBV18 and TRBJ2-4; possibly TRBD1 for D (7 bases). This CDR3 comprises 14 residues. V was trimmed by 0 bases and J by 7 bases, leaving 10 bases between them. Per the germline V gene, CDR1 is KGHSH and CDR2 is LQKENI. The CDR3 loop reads CASSPPEGANIQYF. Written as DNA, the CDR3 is TGTGCCAGCTCACCACCGGAGGGGGCCAACATTCAGTACTTC. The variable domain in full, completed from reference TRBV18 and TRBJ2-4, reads NAGVMQNPRHLVRRRGQEARLRCSPMKGHSHVYWYRQLPEEGLKFMVYLQKENIIDESGMPKERFSAEFPKEGPSILRIQQVVRGDSAAYFCASSPPEGANIQYFGAGTRLSVL.

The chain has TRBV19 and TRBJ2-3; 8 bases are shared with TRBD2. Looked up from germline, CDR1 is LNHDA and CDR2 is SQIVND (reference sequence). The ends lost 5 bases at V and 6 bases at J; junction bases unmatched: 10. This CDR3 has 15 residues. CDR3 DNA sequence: TGTGCCAGTAGTGGAAGGACAGCGGGAGAGGATACGCAGTATTTT. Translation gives CASSGRTAGEDTQYF.

The CDR3 DNA sequence: TGTGCCAGCAAAAACAGGGGTTCCGGGCAGCCCCAGCATTTT. This codes for CASKNRGSGQPQHF. V and J are TRBV28 and TRBJ1-5, with 7 nucleotides matching TRBD1. Unmatched junction bases numbered 10, after V lost 7 bases and J lost 7 bases. Germline CDR1 and CDR2: MDHEN and SYDVKM. The CDR3 sequence is 14 residues long.

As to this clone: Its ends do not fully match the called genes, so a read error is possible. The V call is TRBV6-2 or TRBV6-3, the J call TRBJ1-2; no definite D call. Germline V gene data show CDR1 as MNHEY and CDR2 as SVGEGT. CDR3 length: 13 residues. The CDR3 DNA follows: TGTGCCAGCAGCGACCTAACTCCCCCATGGGCTATCTTC. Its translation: CASSDLTPPWAIF.

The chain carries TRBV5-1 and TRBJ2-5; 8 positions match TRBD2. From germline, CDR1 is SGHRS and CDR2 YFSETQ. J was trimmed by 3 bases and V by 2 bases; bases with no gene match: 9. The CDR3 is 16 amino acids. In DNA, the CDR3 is TGCGCCAGCAGCTTAACCAGGGGACTAGGTGAAGAGACCCAGTACTTC. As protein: CASSLTRGLGEETQYF.

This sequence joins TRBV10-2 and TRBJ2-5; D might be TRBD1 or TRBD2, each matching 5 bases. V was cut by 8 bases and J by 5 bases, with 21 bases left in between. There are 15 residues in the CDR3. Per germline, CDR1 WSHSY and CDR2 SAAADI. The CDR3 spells CASQTGTVVEETQYF. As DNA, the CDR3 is TGCGCCAGCCAAACCGGGACCGTCGTAGAGGAGACCCAGTACTTC.

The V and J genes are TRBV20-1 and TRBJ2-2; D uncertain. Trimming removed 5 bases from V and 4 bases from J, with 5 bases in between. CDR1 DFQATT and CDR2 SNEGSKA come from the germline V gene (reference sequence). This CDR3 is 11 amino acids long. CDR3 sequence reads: CSARLTGELFF. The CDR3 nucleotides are TGCAGTGCTCGCCTCACCGGGGAGCTGTTTTTT.

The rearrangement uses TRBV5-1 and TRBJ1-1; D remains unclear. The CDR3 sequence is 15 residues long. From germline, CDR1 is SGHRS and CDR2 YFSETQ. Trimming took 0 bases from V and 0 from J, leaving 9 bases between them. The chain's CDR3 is CASSLDRGMNTEAFF. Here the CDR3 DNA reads TGCGCCAGCAGCTTGGATCGGGGAATGAACACTGAAGCTTTCTTT.

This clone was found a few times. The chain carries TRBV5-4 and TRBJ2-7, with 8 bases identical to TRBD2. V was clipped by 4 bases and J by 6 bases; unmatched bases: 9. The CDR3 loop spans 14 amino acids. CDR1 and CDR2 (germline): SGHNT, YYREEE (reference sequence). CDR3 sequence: CASSPGGSIGEQYV. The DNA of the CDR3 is TGTGCCAGCAGCCCGGGGGGGAGTATTGGCGAGCAGTACGTC.